Listed below are T cell receptor beta chains from one sample, sequenced in a study of shared T cell receptors in the human thymus. TCRdb's copy holds only in-frame clones and misses some; the assay was immunoSEQ multiplex PCR. The sample includes approximately 490,000 clones, approximately 78% of them seen just once. A further study also used this sample, focusing on human thymus T cells.

The sequencing sample was made of thymocytes. The origin of the receptors is a boy less than two years old with a congenital heart defect. Both conserved end residues are part of each CDR3. Each record gives: clone size, D gene, V gene, J gene, CDR3 DNA, CDR3 protein. The D gene is left open where the match is weak. Only part of the rows carry a size: once, few, many, or a class if the clone is expanded.

>.|.|TRBV5-1|TRBJ2-2
TGCGCCAGCAACAAGAGGCAGAACACCGGGGAGCTGTTTTTT
CASNKRQNTGELFF
>.|.|TRBV28|TRBJ1-2
TGTGCCAGCAGGGCCAGGGGTTGGAGCTACACCTTC
CASRARGWSYTF
>.|TRBD1|TRBV19|TRBJ2-2
TGTGCCAGTAGCCCGGGACAGCCGAACACCGGGGAGCTGTTTTTT
CASSPGQPNTGELFF
>.|TRBD2|TRBV9|TRBJ2-1
TGTGCCAGCAGCGAACGACTAGCCGATACGGTTGAGCAGTTCTTC
CASSERLADTVEQFF
>few|TRBD2|TRBV6-5|TRBJ2-3
TGTGCCAGCAGTTACCACTGGCGGGAGGGCCGTGGTACGCAGTATTTT
CASSYHWREGRGTQYF
>few|TRBD1|TRBV19|TRBJ1-2
TGTGCCAGTAGTAGCCCACTCTGGGGACAGGGACACTATGGCTACACCTTC
CASSSPLWGQGHYGYTF
>.|TRBD2|TRBV19|TRBJ2-7
TGTGCCAGTAGGCCCGGCGAGGACAGGGAGGGACTAGCGCCCTACGAGCAGTACTTC
CASRPGEDREGLAPYEQYF
>.|TRBD1|TRBV5-4|TRBJ1-5
TGTGCCAGCAGCTTTTCCGGAGGGACAGGTCACAATCAGCCCCAGCATTTT
CASSFSGGTGHNQPQHF
>.|.|TRBV7-8|TRBJ2-1
TGTGCCAGCAGCTTAGCGGGACAACGGAAATACAATGAGCAGTTCTTC
CASSLAGQRKYNEQFF
>.|TRBD1|TRBV12-5|TRBJ1-1
TGTGCTAGTGGCGCACAGGGGAGGGCTTTCTTT
CASGAQGRAFF
>.|.|TRBV7-7|TRBJ2-5
TGTGCTAGCAGCCCACAGTCGGGGTCTGAGGGCCAAGAGACCCAGTACTTC
CASSPQSGSEGQETQYF
>.|TRBD2|TRBV4-3|TRBJ2-1
TGCGCCAGCAGCCAACTGGGGGGACTAGCGGAGAACAATGAGCAGTTCTTC
CASSQLGGLAENNEQFF
>.|TRBD1|TRBV5-8|TRBJ1-4
TGTGCCAGCAGCTCCGACAGGGGAGGAGAAAAACTGTTTTTT
CASSSDRGGEKLFF
>.|.|TRBV5-5|TRBJ2-7
TGTGCCAGCAGCTTTCAGGGGCCCTACGAGCAGTACTTC
CASSFQGPYEQYF
>.|TRBD2|TRBV28|TRBJ2-3
TGTGCCAGCATGGGACTAGCGGGAGAGCGCACAGATACGCAGTATTTT
CASMGLAGERTDTQYF
>.|.|TRBV28|TRBJ2-1
TGTGCCAGCAGTTTAATCAGCAATGAGCAGTTCTTC
CASSLISNEQFF
>.|.|TRBV6-1|TRBJ1-5
TGTGCCAGCAGTGAGAGTTTGCCCCAGCATTTT
CASSESLPQHF
>.|.|TRBV5-6|TRBJ2-5
TGTGCCAGCAGCTTGCGGGCAATGGGAGAGCAGTACTTC
CASSLRAMGEQYF
>.|TRBD2|TRBV11-2|TRBJ2-7
TGTGCCAGCAGCTTAGTGGAGCCTAGCGGGAAGAGCTCCTACGAGCAGTACTTC
CASSLVEPSGKSSYEQYF
>.|.|TRBV7-6|TRBJ1-3
TGTGCCAGCAGCTTAGCCGGGACACCCTCTGGACACACCATATATTTT
CASSLAGTPSGHTIYF
>.|TRBD1|TRBV14|TRBJ1-2
TGTGCCAGCAGCCAACGGGACAGCCAAACCACCCCTGTCTATGGCTACACCTTC
CASSQRDSQTTPVYGYTF
>.|TRBD2|TRBV7-3|TRBJ2-7
TGTGCCAGCAGGATTATAGGCGGCGGGAGCGGTCACGAGCAGTACTTC
CASRIIGGGSGHEQYF
>.|TRBD1|TRBV19|TRBJ2-4
TGTGCAACGACAGGGACCGGGAAAAACATTCAGTACTTC
CATTGTGKNIQYF
>.|TRBD2|TRBV2|TRBJ2-7
TGTGCCAGCGGGGAGCGGGAGGCCTCCTACGAGCAGTACTTC
CASGEREASYEQYF
>.|.|TRBV28|TRBJ1-2
TGTGCCAGCAGGTCTCACCAGGGCTATGGCTACACCTTC
CASRSHQGYGYTF
>.|.|TRBV27|TRBJ1-5
TGTGCCAGCAGTCCGAGGCGGGGGCCGGGCAATCAGCCCCAGCATTTT
CASSPRRGPGNQPQHF
>few|.|TRBV27|TRBJ2-4
TGTGCCAGCAGGGAGGCGGCAGGAGAAAACATTCAGTACTTC
CASREAAGENIQYF
>.|.|TRBV29-1|TRBJ2-1
TGCAGCGTTGAAGATCCCGGGGAAGACTCCTACAATGAGCAGTTCTTC
CSVEDPGEDSYNEQFF
>.|TRBD1|TRBV4-1|TRBJ1-5
TGCGCCAGCAGCCAAGAGCCCCCCCCAAGACAGGGGTGTCAGCCCCAGCATTTT
CASSQEPPPRQGCQPQHF
>.|TRBD2|TRBV4-3|TRBJ2-1
TGCGCCAGCAGCCAAGAGGCCAGCGGGAAGGGCAATGAGCAGTTCTTC
CASSQEASGKGNEQFF
>.|.|TRBV7-2|TRBJ2-5
TGTGCCAGCAGCCACCGGGGAGAGACCCAGTACTTC
CASSHRGETQYF
>once|TRBD1|TRBV27|TRBJ1-5
TGTGCCAGCGGAAAGATCAGGGGGCGAAATCAGCCCCAGCATTTT
CASGKIRGRNQPQHF
>.|.|TRBV7-9|TRBJ2-2
TGTGCCAGCAGTTACGGGAGTGTGGGCCCCGGGGAGCTGTTTTTT
CASSYGSVGPGELFF
>.|TRBD1|TRBV7-2|TRBJ2-7
TGTGCCAGCAGCTTTTCCGGGACAGCCCCCGTCGAGCAGTACTTC
CASSFSGTAPVEQYF
>once|.|TRBV5-1|TRBJ2-7
TGCGCCAGCAGCTTGGGGGGCCCGGGCGGGATTTCTTACGAGCAGTACTTC
CASSLGGPGGISYEQYF
>.|.|TRBV7-6|TRBJ1-4
TGTGCCAGCAGCTTACGAGGGATCGGTGAAAAACTGTTTTTT
CASSLRGIGEKLFF
>.|.|TRBV14|TRBJ2-7
TGTGCCAGCAGCCAAGGGGCTTTAAGCTCCTACGAGCAGTACTTC
CASSQGALSSYEQYF
>.|TRBD1|TRBV27|TRBJ2-5
TGTGCCAGCAGTTTATCGTATCGGTGGTTGTCAGGGGGCCAAGAGACCCAGTACTTC
CASSLSYRWLSGGQETQYF
>.|TRBD2|TRBV7-2|TRBJ2-3
TGTGCCAGCAGCTTAGAGTGGCCTAGCGGGACCAGCACAGATACGCAGTATTTT
CASSLEWPSGTSTDTQYF
>.|TRBD1|TRBV27|TRBJ1-1
TGTGCCAGCCGGACAGGGCTGGCCACTGAAGCTTTCTTT
CASRTGLATEAFF
>.|.|TRBV4-3|TRBJ2-1
TGCGCCAGCAGCCAAGATAGCCGCCCCGGCTCCTACAATGAGCAGTTCTTC
CASSQDSRPGSYNEQFF
>few|TRBD1|TRBV6-5|TRBJ2-7
TGTGCCAGCAGTAACCGGGACAGGGGGTACGAGCAGTACTTC
CASSNRDRGYEQYF
>.|.|TRBV4-3|TRBJ2-7
TGCGCCAGCAGCCATGGACAGACTCCACTTCACGAGCAGTACTTC
CASSHGQTPLHEQYF
>.|TRBD2|TRBV25-1|TRBJ2-7
TGTGCCAGCAGTACGGCGGGAGGGGTAAGAAACGAGCAGTACTTC
CASSTAGGVRNEQYF
>.|TRBD2|TRBV7-9|TRBJ2-1
TGTGCCAGCAGCCCCAGTAGCGGGTCCTACAATGAGCAGTTCTTC
CASSPSSGSYNEQFF
>.|TRBD1|TRBV5-1|TRBJ2-5
TGCGCCAGCAGCTTGGCTTACAGGGGAGAGACCCAGTACTTC
CASSLAYRGETQYF
>.|.|TRBV5-1|TRBJ1-1
TGCGCCAGCAGCTTGGTAGACAGACAGAACACTGAAGCTTTCTTT
CASSLVDRQNTEAFF
>few|TRBD1|TRBV19|TRBJ2-1
TGTGCCACCGCCCGGGACAGGGGAGCGCCGACACACAATGAGCAGTTCTTC
CATARDRGAPTHNEQFF
>.|TRBD1|TRBV28|TRBJ1-1
TGTGCCAGCAATACCGGGACAGTCAGCACTGAAGCTTTCTTT
CASNTGTVSTEAFF